These T cell receptor beta chains were read from a single sample in a study of shared clonotypes between healthy human individuals. Some clones are missing from TCRdb's copy, which holds only in-frame ones; the method was immunoSEQ multiplex PCR. Of some 2,500,000 clones listed, under 95% are singletons. The sample was naive CD4+ T cells from PBMCs. The receptors come from a man younger than 35 in good health. Some clones in this sample may be carry-over from other donors' samples. Both conserved end residues are part of each CDR3. The D gene is left open where the match is weak. Size is omitted from some rows. Given values are once, few, many or a class for expanded clones.

d_gene: NA; abundance: once; v_gene: TRBV7-9; j_gene: TRBJ2-1; CDR3nt: TGTGCCAGCAGCTTAGTAGAGGGCGGCTCCTACAATGAGCAGTTCTTC; CDR3aa: CASSLVEGGSYNEQFF
d_gene: TRBD1; abundance: NA; v_gene: TRBV5-1; j_gene: TRBJ1-1; CDR3nt: TGCGCCAGCAGCCTGGGACAGGGACGGACTGAAGCTTTCTTT; CDR3aa: CASSLGQGRTEAFF
d_gene: NA; abundance: NA; v_gene: TRBV5-1; j_gene: TRBJ2-7; CDR3nt: TGCGCCAGCAGCTTGAGGGGCGAGTCCACGATAAGGGTGCAGTACTTC; CDR3aa: CASSLRGESTIRVQYF
d_gene: NA; abundance: NA; v_gene: TRBV5-4; j_gene: TRBJ2-1; CDR3nt: TGTGCCAGCAGCTTGGACCTCAGTCGAGCGGAGAGCTCCTACAATGAGCAGTTCTTC; CDR3aa: CASSLDLSRAESSYNEQFF
d_gene: NA; abundance: once; v_gene: TRBV4-1; j_gene: TRBJ2-2; CDR3nt: TGCGCCAGCAGCCTTTATCATACGGGTAGGGAGCTGTTTTTT; CDR3aa: CASSLYHTGRELFF
d_gene: NA; abundance: few; v_gene: TRBV7-9; j_gene: TRBJ1-1; CDR3nt: TGTGCCAGCAGCTTAGCTAGGGGTTGGGCTTTCTTT; CDR3aa: CASSLARGWAFF
d_gene: NA; abundance: NA; v_gene: TRBV2; j_gene: TRBJ1-2; CDR3nt: TGTGCCAGCAGCTACACCCTTCCAAGCTCAAACTATGGCTACACCTTC; CDR3aa: CASSYTLPSSNYGYTF
d_gene: NA; abundance: NA; v_gene: TRBV27; j_gene: TRBJ1-4; CDR3nt: TGTGCCAGCAGTTTGGCGGGGAGTGTTACTAATGAAAAACTGTTTTTT; CDR3aa: CASSLAGSVTNEKLFF
d_gene: TRBD1; abundance: NA; v_gene: TRBV10-1; j_gene: TRBJ2-1; CDR3nt: TGCGCCAGCAGCGGGAGCGGGACAGGGCATGAGCAGTTCTTC; CDR3aa: CASSGSGTGHEQFF
d_gene: NA; abundance: few; v_gene: TRBV6-1; j_gene: TRBJ1-5; CDR3nt: TGTGCCAGCAGTGTGAATAGCAATCAGCCCCAGCATTTT; CDR3aa: CASSVNSNQPQHF
d_gene: TRBD1; abundance: NA; v_gene: TRBV25-1; j_gene: TRBJ1-1; CDR3nt: TGTGCCAGCGGAGACAGGGTGAACACTGAAGCTTTCTTT; CDR3aa: CASGDRVNTEAFF
d_gene: NA; abundance: NA; v_gene: TRBV19; j_gene: TRBJ1-1; CDR3nt: TGTGCCAGTAGGGGGGGCAGGGAGAACACTGAAGCTTTCTTT; CDR3aa: CASRGGRENTEAFF
d_gene: NA; abundance: NA; v_gene: TRBV7-3; j_gene: TRBJ1-1; CDR3nt: TGTGCCAGCAGCTTATATCGGCCGCGATTGAACACTGAAGCTTTCTTT; CDR3aa: CASSLYRPRLNTEAFF
d_gene: NA; abundance: NA; v_gene: TRBV6-5; j_gene: TRBJ2-2; CDR3nt: TGTGCCAGCAGTTACTACGTCGGTCCCGGGGAGCTGTTTTTT; CDR3aa: CASSYYVGPGELFF
d_gene: NA; abundance: few; v_gene: TRBV28; j_gene: TRBJ2-7; CDR3nt: TGTGCCAGCCAACGCTCGGGTGGCGCGGAGGAGCAGTACTTC; CDR3aa: CASQRSGGAEEQYF
d_gene: NA; abundance: once; v_gene: TRBV18; j_gene: TRBJ1-2; CDR3nt: TGTGCCAGCTCACCACTAAGACAGTTAGCTAACTATGGCTACACCTTC; CDR3aa: CASSPLRQLANYGYTF
d_gene: TRBD2; abundance: NA; v_gene: TRBV11-1; j_gene: TRBJ2-7; CDR3nt: TGTGCCAGCAGCCCCTCGACTAGCGGGGGTTACGAGCAGTACTTC; CDR3aa: CASSPSTSGGYEQYF
d_gene: TRBD1; abundance: NA; v_gene: TRBV29-1; j_gene: TRBJ2-7; CDR3nt: TGCAGCGTGGAGTACCAGGGGGCCGGGGAGCAGTACTTC; CDR3aa: CSVEYQGAGEQYF
d_gene: NA; abundance: NA; v_gene: TRBV11-2; j_gene: TRBJ2-7; CDR3nt: TGTGCCAGCAGCTCCGACAGTTACGAGCAGTACTTC; CDR3aa: CASSSDSYEQYF
d_gene: NA; abundance: NA; v_gene: TRBV19; j_gene: TRBJ2-4; CDR3nt: TGTGCCAGTAGTATAGGGGGCTTAGCCAAAAACATTCAGTACTTC; CDR3aa: CASSIGGLAKNIQYF
d_gene: NA; abundance: NA; v_gene: TRBV2; j_gene: TRBJ2-4; CDR3nt: TGTGCCAGCACCATAAGGAGCGGCAACATTCAGTACTTC; CDR3aa: CASTIRSGNIQYF
d_gene: TRBD2; abundance: NA; v_gene: TRBV5-8; j_gene: TRBJ2-1; CDR3nt: TGTGCCAGCAGCCCTGGGACTAGCGGAACCTACAATGAGCAGTTCTTC; CDR3aa: CASSPGTSGTYNEQFF
d_gene: NA; abundance: NA; v_gene: TRBV10-1; j_gene: TRBJ2-3; CDR3nt: TGCGCCAGCAGCTGGACTGCAGATACGCAGTATTTT; CDR3aa: CASSWTADTQYF
d_gene: NA; abundance: NA; v_gene: TRBV28; j_gene: TRBJ2-2; CDR3nt: TGTGCCAGCCTCCAGATGCCTGTTGGGGAGCTGTTTTTT; CDR3aa: CASLQMPVGELFF
d_gene: NA; abundance: NA; v_gene: TRBV19; j_gene: TRBJ1-2; CDR3nt: TGTGCCAGTAGTACCCCGGGGAGGGGCTACACCTTC; CDR3aa: CASSTPGRGYTF
d_gene: TRBD2; abundance: NA; v_gene: TRBV2; j_gene: TRBJ2-3; CDR3nt: TGTGCCAGCAGCGGGGGACTAGCGGGCACAGATACGCAGTATTTT; CDR3aa: CASSGGLAGTDTQYF
d_gene: NA; abundance: NA; v_gene: TRBV6-1; j_gene: TRBJ2-7; CDR3nt: TGTGCCAGCAGTGAATTGGCAGCCTCCTACGAGCAGTACTTC; CDR3aa: CASSELAASYEQYF
d_gene: NA; abundance: few; v_gene: TRBV6-5; j_gene: TRBJ1-1; CDR3nt: TGTGCCAGCAGTTACCCTGGCGGTCGGGAAGCTTTCTTT; CDR3aa: CASSYPGGREAFF
d_gene: NA; abundance: NA; v_gene: TRBV19; j_gene: TRBJ1-2; CDR3nt: TGTGCCAGTACATGGGGTAGGGCTGTGCACTATGGCTACACCTTC; CDR3aa: CASTWGRAVHYGYTF
d_gene: TRBD2; abundance: NA; v_gene: TRBV5-1; j_gene: TRBJ2-1; CDR3nt: TGCGCCAGCAGCTGGGGACTAGCGCGGAATGAGCAGTTCTTC; CDR3aa: CASSWGLARNEQFF
d_gene: NA; abundance: NA; v_gene: TRBV19; j_gene: TRBJ1-1; CDR3nt: TGTGCCAGTAGTATAAGGACGGGCCTGGGGATGAACACTGAAGCTTTCTTT; CDR3aa: CASSIRTGLGMNTEAFF
d_gene: NA; abundance: NA; v_gene: TRBV5-1; j_gene: TRBJ2-4; CDR3nt: TGCGCCAGCAGCTCACCCACCGGGTCCGTAGGGGACATTCAGTACTTC; CDR3aa: CASSSPTGSVGDIQYF
d_gene: TRBD1; abundance: NA; v_gene: TRBV28; j_gene: TRBJ1-3; CDR3nt: TGTGCCAGCAGTTTGAGACAGGGGGCAAGAAACACCATATATTTT; CDR3aa: CASSLRQGARNTIYF
d_gene: NA; abundance: few; v_gene: TRBV7-7; j_gene: TRBJ2-7; CDR3nt: TGTGCCAGCAGCCCGTATTACGGGAGTGACGAGCAGTACTTC; CDR3aa: CASSPYYGSDEQYF
d_gene: NA; abundance: NA; v_gene: TRBV4-1; j_gene: TRBJ1-4; CDR3nt: TGCGCCAGCAGCCAAGTCGGGGAAGGGCGGGAAAAACTGTTTTTT; CDR3aa: CASSQVGEGREKLFF
d_gene: TRBD1; abundance: NA; v_gene: TRBV19; j_gene: TRBJ1-1; CDR3nt: TGTGCCAGTAGACAAAGTGGTTTTTTGCAGGGGGTGGCCACTGAAGCTTTCTTT; CDR3aa: CASRQSGFLQGVATEAFF
d_gene: TRBD2; abundance: NA; v_gene: TRBV5-4; j_gene: TRBJ2-7; CDR3nt: TGTGCCAGCAGCTTGGCCCCCGGGGGGTCTGGGAGCGAGCAGTACTTC; CDR3aa: CASSLAPGGSGSEQYF
d_gene: NA; abundance: NA; v_gene: TRBV28; j_gene: TRBJ2-5; CDR3nt: TGTGCCAGCAGTTTAAGGGACATCCAAGAGACCCAGTACTTC; CDR3aa: CASSLRDIQETQYF
d_gene: NA; abundance: once; v_gene: TRBV7-3; j_gene: TRBJ2-7; CDR3nt: TGTGCCACTTTTGGGGGGGCAGGTTATCTGGACGAGCAGTACTTC; CDR3aa: CATFGGAGYLDEQYF
d_gene: NA; abundance: once; v_gene: TRBV5-1; j_gene: TRBJ1-4; CDR3nt: TGCGCCAGCAGCTCGGGACGGAATAATGAAAAACTGTTTTTT; CDR3aa: CASSSGRNNEKLFF